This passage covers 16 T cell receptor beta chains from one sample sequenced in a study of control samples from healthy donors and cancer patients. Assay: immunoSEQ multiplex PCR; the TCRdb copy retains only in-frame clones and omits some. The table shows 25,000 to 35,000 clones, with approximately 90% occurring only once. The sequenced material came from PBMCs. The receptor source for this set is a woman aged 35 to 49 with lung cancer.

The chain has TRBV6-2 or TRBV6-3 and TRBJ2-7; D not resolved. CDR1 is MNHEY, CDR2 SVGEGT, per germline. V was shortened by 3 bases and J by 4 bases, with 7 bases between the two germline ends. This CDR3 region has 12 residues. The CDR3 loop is CASSYFRYEQYF. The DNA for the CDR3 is TGTGCCAGCAGTTATTTTCGGTACGAGCAGTACTTC.

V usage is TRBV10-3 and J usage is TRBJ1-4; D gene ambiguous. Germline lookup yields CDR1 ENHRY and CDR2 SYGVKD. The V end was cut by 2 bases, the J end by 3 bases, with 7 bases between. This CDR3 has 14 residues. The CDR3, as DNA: TGTGCCATCAGTGAGCGCGGCCCTAATGAAAAACTGTTTTTT. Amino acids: CAISERGPNEKLFF.

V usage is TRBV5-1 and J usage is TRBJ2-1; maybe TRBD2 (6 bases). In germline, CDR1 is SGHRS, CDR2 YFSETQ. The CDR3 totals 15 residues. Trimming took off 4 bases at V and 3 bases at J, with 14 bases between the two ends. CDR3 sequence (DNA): TGCGCCAGCAGCCAAACGGGACTCCACTACAATGAGCAGTTCTTC. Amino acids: CASSQTGLHYNEQFF.

The CDR3 sequence: CASSIDRDSPLHF. CDR3 bases: TGTGCCAGTAGTATCGACAGGGATTCACCCCTCCACTTT. The chain is built from TRBV19 and TRBJ1-6, with 7 bases lining up with TRBD1. The germline gives CDR1 LNHDA, CDR2 SQIVND (reference sequence). Trimming took 3 bases from V and 8 from J; bases not matched to a gene: 1. The CDR3 has 13 amino acids.

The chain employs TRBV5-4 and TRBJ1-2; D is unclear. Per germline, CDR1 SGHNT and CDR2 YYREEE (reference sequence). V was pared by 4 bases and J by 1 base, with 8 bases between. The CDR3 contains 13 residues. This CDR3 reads CASSPDGNYGYTF. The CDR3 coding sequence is TGTGCCAGCAGCCCGGACGGTAACTATGGCTACACCTTC.

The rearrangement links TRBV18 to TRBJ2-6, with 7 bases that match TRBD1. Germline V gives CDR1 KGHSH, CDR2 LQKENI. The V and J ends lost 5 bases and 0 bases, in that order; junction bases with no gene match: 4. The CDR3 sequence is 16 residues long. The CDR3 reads CASSRDRNSGANVLTF. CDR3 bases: TGTGCCAGCTCAAGGGACAGAAACTCTGGGGCCAACGTCCTGACTTTC.

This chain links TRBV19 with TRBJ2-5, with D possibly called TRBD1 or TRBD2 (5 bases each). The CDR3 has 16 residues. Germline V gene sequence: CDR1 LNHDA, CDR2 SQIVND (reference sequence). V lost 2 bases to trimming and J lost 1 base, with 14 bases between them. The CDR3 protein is CASSITTGTVQETQYF. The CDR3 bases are TGTGCCAGTAGTATAACCACGGGGACGGTCCAAGAGACCCAGTACTTC.

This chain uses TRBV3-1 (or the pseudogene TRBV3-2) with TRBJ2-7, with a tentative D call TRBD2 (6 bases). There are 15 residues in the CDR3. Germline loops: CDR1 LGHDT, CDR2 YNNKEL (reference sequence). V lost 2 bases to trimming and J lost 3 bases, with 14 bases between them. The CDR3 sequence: CASSQSLLAYYEQYF. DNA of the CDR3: TGTGCCAGCAGCCAATCCCTTCTAGCGTACTACGAGCAGTACTTC.

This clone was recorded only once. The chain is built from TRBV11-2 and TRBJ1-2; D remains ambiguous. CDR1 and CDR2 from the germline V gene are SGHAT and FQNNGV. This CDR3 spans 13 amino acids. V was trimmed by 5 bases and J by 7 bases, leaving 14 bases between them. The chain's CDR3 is CASSAEGIGGYTF. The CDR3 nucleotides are TGTGCCAGCAGCGCGGAGGGTATTGGTGGCTACACCTTC.

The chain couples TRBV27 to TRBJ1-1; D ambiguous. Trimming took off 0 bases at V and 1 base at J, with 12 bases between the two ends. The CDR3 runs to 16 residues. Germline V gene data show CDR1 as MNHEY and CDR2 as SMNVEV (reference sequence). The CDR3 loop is CASSLSMGMGNTEAFF. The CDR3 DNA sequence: TGTGCCAGCAGTTTATCAATGGGGATGGGGAACACTGAAGCTTTCTTT.

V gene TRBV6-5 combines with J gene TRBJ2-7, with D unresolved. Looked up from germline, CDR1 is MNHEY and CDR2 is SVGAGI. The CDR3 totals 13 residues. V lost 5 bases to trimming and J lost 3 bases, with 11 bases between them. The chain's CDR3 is CASSTGPFYEQYF. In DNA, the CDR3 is TGTGCCAGCAGTACCGGACCTTTCTACGAGCAGTACTTC.

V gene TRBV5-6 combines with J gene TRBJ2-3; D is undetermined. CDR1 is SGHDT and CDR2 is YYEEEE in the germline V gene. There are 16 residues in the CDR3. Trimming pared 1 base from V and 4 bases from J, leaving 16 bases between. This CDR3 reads CASSLYWAGGADTQYF. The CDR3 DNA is TGTGCCAGCAGCTTGTATTGGGCAGGTGGCGCAGATACGCAGTATTTT.

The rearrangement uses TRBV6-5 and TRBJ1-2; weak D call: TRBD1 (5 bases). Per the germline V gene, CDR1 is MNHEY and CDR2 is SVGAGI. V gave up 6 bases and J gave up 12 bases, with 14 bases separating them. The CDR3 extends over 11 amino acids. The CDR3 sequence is CASRESGPDTF. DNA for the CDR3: TGTGCCAGCAGAGAGTCGGGGCCCGACACCTTC.

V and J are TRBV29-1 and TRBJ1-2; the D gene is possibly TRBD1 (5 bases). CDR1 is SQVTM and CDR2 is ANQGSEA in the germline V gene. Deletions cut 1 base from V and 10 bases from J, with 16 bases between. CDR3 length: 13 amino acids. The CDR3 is CSVEGKGMGFYTF. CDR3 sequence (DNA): TGCAGCGTTGAAGGAAAGGGGATGGGGTTCTACACCTTC.

The CDR3 DNA sequence: TGTGCCAGCAGCCCCGGGTTAGCTGGAAACACCATATATTTT. Translated: CASSPGLAGNTIYF. The gene calls are TRBV5-5 and TRBJ1-3; D is unclear. CDR3 length equals 14 residues. The V and J ends lost 4 bases and 2 bases respectively, with 10 bases between them. Germline loops: CDR1 SGHKS, CDR2 YYEKEE (reference sequence).

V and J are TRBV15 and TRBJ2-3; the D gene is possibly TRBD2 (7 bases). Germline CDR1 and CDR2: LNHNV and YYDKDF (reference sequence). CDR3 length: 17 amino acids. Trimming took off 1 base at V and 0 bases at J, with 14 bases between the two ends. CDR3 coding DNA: TGTGCCACCAGCAGAGTAGGCGGGGGCTTTAGCACAGATACGCAGTATTTT. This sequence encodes CATSRVGGGFSTDTQYF. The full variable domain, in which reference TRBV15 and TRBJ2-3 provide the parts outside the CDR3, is DAMVIQNPRYQVTQFGKPVTLSCSQTLNHNVMYWYQQKSSQAPKLLFHYYDKDFNNEADTPDNFQSRRPNTSFCFLDIRSPGLGDTAMYLCATSRVGGGFSTDTQYFGPGTRLTVL.